The 15 T cell receptor beta chains listed next were all sequenced from one sample in a study of cytomegalovirus exposure and HLA in healthy donors. 60 Vbeta and 13 Jbeta primers were used in PCR. Sequenced by immunoSEQ multiplex PCR; TCRdb stores in-frame clones only, minus some. This table has more than 80,000 clones, 65% to 80% appearing once. Sequencing was carried out using PBMCs. The receptor set was obtained from a woman between 65 and 79 years old in good health and CMV-seropositive.

This chain joins TRBV7-8 and TRBJ2-7; D is unclear. The germline V gene encodes CDR1 SGHVS and CDR2 FQNEAQ. Trimming shortened V by 1 base and J by 0 bases, and 10 bases separated the two germline ends. The CDR3 is 15 amino acids. CDR3 loop: CASSLVDQSSYEQYF. The CDR3, as DNA: TGTGCCAGCAGCTTAGTAGATCAAAGCTCCTACGAGCAGTACTTC.

The chain employs TRBV5-1 and TRBJ2-2; D is unresolved. Germline CDR1 is SGHRS and CDR2 is YFSETQ. V dropped 6 bases and J dropped 6 bases, with 12 bases sitting between them. The length of the CDR3 is 13 residues. The CDR3 bases are TGCGCCAGCAAAACCACGGTAGCCGGGGAGCTGTTTTTT. Translating it yields CASKTTVAGELFF.

This clone was counted only a few times. This chain joins TRBV10-2 and TRBJ2-7; no firm D call. V gave up 0 bases and J gave up 8 bases, with 5 bases separating them. The CDR3 spans 11 residues. Germline V gene data show CDR1 as WSHSY and CDR2 as SAAADI. The CDR3 coding sequence is TGCGCCAGCAGTGAGTCCTCCCAGCAGTACTTC. As protein: CASSESSQQYF.

The rearrangement uses TRBV27 and TRBJ2-5; 12 bases match TRBD2. Germline CDR1 is MNHEY and CDR2 is SMNVEV (reference sequence). After removal of 2 bases from V and 6 bases from J, the junction contained 7 bases not matched to a gene. CDR3 length: 16 amino acids. Here the CDR3 reads CASSLELAGGLKTQYF. The CDR3 DNA follows: TGTGCCAGCAGTTTAGAGCTAGCGGGGGGGCTAAAGACCCAGTACTTC.

The chain links TRBV27 to TRBJ2-3; the match to TRBD1 covers 8 bases. Trimming took 5 bases from V and 2 from J; bases not matched to a gene: 9. From germline, CDR1 is MNHEY and CDR2 SMNVEV (reference sequence). CDR3 length: 16 residues. The CDR3 bases are TGTGCCAGCAGTCCTCCACGACAGGGGCCCACAGATACGCAGTATTTT. Its translation: CASSPPRQGPTDTQYF.

This clone was seen just once. This rearrangement joins TRBV7-2 to TRBJ1-6; perhaps TRBD1 as D (6 bases). CDR1 and CDR2 from the germline V gene are SGHTA and FQGNSA. Trimming left V 5 bases short and J 7 bases short, with 15 bases between. The CDR3 totals 15 residues. CDR3 nucleotide sequence: TGTGCCAGCAGCCCCCGACAGGACTCGAATTCACCCCTCCACTTT. Its protein is CASSPRQDSNSPLHF.

This sequence joins TRBV5-4 and TRBJ2-7; TRBD1 agrees at 9 bases. V trimming: 4 bases; J trimming: 3 bases; junction bases outside the gene matches: 5. CDR3 length: 14 amino acids. Germline loops: CDR1 SGHNT, CDR2 YYREEE (reference sequence). This CDR3 reads CASSPRTGDYEQYF. The CDR3 DNA reads TGTGCCAGCAGCCCACGGACAGGGGACTACGAGCAGTACTTC.

V and J are TRBV6-6 and TRBJ2-3; D is possibly TRBD2 (7 bases). Trimming shortened V by 8 bases and J by 3 bases, and 15 bases separated the two germline ends. The germline gives CDR1 MNHNY, CDR2 SVGAGI (reference sequence). The length of the CDR3 is 14 residues. In DNA, the CDR3 is TGTGCCAGCGGTAACAGGGAGGGAACAGATACGCAGTATTTT. This encodes CASGNREGTDTQYF.

The rearrangement joins TRBV7-2 to TRBJ2-5, with 10 bases identical to TRBD2. The J call could be wrong; TRBJ2-7 is a better fit for the DNA end. Germline V gene sequence: CDR1 SGHTA, CDR2 FQGNSA. The CDR3 sequence is 15 residues long. This CDR3 is CASSLTGTSVYEQYF. CDR3 in DNA: TGTGCCAGCAGCTTAACCGGGACTAGCGTATACGAGCAGTACTTC.

This chain uses TRBV9 with TRBJ2-7; the D is unclear. CDR3 length equals 15 residues. Germline-derived CDR1 and CDR2 are SGDLS and YYNGEE. V lost 0 bases and J lost 1, with 11 bases in between. DNA of the CDR3: TGTGCCAGCAGCGTAGACAGTAACCCTTCCTACGAGCAGTACTTC. Protein sequence: CASSVDSNPSYEQYF.

The chain joins TRBV6-5 to TRBJ1-2; TRBD1 agrees at 10 bases. The V gene's germline CDR1 is MNHEY and CDR2 SVGAGI. Trimming took 4 bases from V and 7 from J; bases not matched to a gene: 9. This CDR3 spans 15 amino acids. In DNA, the CDR3 is TGTGCCAGCAGTTCATCCGGGACAGGGGTTTCTGGCTACACCTTC. It encodes CASSSSGTGVSGYTF.

This chain connects TRBV5-1 to TRBJ1-2; 8 bases line up with TRBD1. This CDR3 has 14 residues. Germline lookup yields CDR1 SGHRS and CDR2 YFSETQ. V trimming: 2 bases; J trimming: 2 bases; junction bases outside the gene matches: 2. The CDR3 region has the DNA TGCGCCAGCAGCTTTGGGGACAGGAACTATGGCTACACCTTC. Amino acid sequence: CASSFGDRNYGYTF.

In DNA form, the CDR3 reads TGTGCCAGCAGTTACCGATGGACTAGCGTATCAGAGACCCAGTACTTC. This sequence encodes CASSYRWTSVSETQYF. The chain has TRBV6-5 and TRBJ2-5, with 9 bases aligning to TRBD2. Trimming cost V 2 bases and J 4 bases; bases outside gene matches: 8. Germline V gene data show CDR1 as MNHEY and CDR2 as SVGAGI. This CDR3 has 16 residues.

The rearrangement links TRBV4-2 to TRBJ2-7; TRBD2 aligns across 12 bases. Germline assignment: CDR1 LGHNA and CDR2 YNFKEQ. The CDR3 consists of 15 residues. V trimming: 3 bases; J trimming: 3 bases; junction bases outside the gene matches: 3. The CDR3 nucleotides read TGTGCCAGCAGCCAGAGGACTAGCGGGAACTACGAGCAGTACTTC. Protein: CASSQRTSGNYEQYF.

The chain recombines TRBV19 with TRBJ1-3; no clear D. Trimming stripped 5 bases from V and 2 bases from J, with 10 bases between. This CDR3 has 14 residues. The germline CDR1 and CDR2 sequences are LNHDA and SQIVND (reference sequence). CDR3 sequence reads: CASSWGGAGNTIYF. The CDR3 coding sequence is TGTGCCAGTAGTTGGGGAGGAGCTGGAAACACCATATATTTT.